The subject of this entry is one T cell receptor (beta chain). Within the sample, other DNA sequences also encode this same CDR3. This sample is drawn from a study of blood T cell repertoires in COVID-19. The CDR3 runs 17 residues. The germline V gene encodes CDR1 MNHEY and CDR2 SMNVEV (reference sequence). V was clipped by 5 bases and J by 2 bases; unmatched bases: 10. TCRdb keeps only in-frame clones here, not all; method: immunoSEQ multiplex PCR. Of some 270,000 clones in the sample, 70% to 90% were seen once. Ages ranged from about 18 to 89 years, with residence in 20 to 30 US areas. Participants' reported clinical history set cohort assignment.

The chain recombines TRBV27 with TRBJ2-3; 10 bases are a match to TRBD1. This TCR derives from a woman younger than 45 who had recovered from COVID-19. The sequenced sample consisted of PBMCs or T cells enriched from blood (not recorded which). The CDR3 region has the DNA TGTGCCAGCAGTCCAAGGACAGGGGGTTATACCACAGATACGCAGTATTTT. This translates into CASSPRTGGYTTDTQYF.